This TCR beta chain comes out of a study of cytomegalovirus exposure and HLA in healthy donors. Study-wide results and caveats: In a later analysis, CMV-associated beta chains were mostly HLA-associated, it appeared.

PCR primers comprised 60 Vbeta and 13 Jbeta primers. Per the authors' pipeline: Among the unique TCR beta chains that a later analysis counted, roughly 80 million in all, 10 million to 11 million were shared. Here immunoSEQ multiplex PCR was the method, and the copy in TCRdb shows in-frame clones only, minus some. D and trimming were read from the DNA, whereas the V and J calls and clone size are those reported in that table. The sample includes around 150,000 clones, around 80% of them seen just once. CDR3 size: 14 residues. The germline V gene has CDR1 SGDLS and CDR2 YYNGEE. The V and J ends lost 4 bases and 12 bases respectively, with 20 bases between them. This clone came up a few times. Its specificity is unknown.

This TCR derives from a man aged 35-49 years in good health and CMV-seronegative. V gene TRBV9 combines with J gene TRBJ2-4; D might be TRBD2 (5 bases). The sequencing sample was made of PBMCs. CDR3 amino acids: CASSPRTGLGSQYF. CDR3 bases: TGTGCCAGCAGCCCGCGGACTGGCCTAGGCAGTCAGTACTTC.